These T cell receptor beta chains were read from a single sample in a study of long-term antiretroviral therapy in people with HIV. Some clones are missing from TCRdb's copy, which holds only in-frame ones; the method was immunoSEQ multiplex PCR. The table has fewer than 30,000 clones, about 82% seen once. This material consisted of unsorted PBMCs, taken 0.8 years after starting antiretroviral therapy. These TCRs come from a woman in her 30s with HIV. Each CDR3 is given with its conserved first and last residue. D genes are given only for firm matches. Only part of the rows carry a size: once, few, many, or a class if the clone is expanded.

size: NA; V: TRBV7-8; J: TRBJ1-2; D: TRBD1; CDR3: CASSTRVGQGKSGYTF; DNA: TGTGCCAGCAGTACTAGGGTAGGACAGGGAAAAAGTGGCTACACCTTC
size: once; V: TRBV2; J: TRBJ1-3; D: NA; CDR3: CASSELGAGYTIYF; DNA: TGTGCCAGCAGTGAACTGGGGGCGGGGTACACCATATATTTT
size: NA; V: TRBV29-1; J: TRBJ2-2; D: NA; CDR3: CSVRYTGELFF; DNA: TGCAGCGTAAGATACACCGGGGAGCTGTTTTTT
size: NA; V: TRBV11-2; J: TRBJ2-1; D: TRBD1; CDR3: CASSLGTGGQNEQFF; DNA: TGTGCCAGCAGCTTAGGGACAGGGGGCCAGAATGAGCAGTTCTTC
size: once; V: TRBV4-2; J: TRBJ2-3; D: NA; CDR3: CASSQRVLEATDTQYF; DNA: TGTGCCAGCAGCCAAAGAGTCTTAGAGGCCACAGATACGCAGTATTTT
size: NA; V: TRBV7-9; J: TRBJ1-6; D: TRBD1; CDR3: CASSPGTGGKDNSPLHF; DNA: TGTGCCAGCAGCCCTGGGACAGGGGGTAAGGATAATTCACCCCTCCACTTT
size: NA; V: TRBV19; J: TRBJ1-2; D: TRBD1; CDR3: CASSATGVDYGYTF; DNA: TGTGCCAGTAGTGCGACAGGGGTTGACTATGGCTACACCTTC
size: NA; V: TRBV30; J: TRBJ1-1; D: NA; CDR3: CAGHREGEAFF; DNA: TGTGCCGGACACAGGGAGGGAGAAGCTTTCTTT
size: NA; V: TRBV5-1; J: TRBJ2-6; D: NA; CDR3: CASSLPASGANVLTF; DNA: TGCGCCAGCAGCTTGCCGGCCTCTGGGGCCAACGTCCTGACTTTC
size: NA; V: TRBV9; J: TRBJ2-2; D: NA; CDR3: CASSVGGTGELFF; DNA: TGTGCCAGCAGCGTAGGAGGGACCGGGGAGCTGTTTTTT
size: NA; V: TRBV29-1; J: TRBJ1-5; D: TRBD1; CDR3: CSVVEGGGQPQHF; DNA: TGCAGCGTTGTCGAAGGGGGCGGGCAGCCCCAGCATTTT
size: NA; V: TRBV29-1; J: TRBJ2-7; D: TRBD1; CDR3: CSVEIPRGSIYEQYF; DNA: TGCAGCGTTGAAATCCCCAGGGGGTCAATCTACGAGCAGTACTTC
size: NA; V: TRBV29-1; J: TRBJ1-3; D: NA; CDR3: CSVEEAANAIYF; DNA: TGCAGCGTTGAAGAGGCAGCTAACGCCATATATTTT
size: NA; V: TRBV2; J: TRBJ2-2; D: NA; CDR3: CASMTENTGELFF; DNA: TGTGCCAGCATGACAGAGAACACCGGGGAGCTGTTTTTT
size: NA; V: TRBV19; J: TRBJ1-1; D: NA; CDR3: CASSIALNTEAFF; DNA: TGTGCCAGTAGTATCGCGCTGAACACTGAAGCTTTCTTT
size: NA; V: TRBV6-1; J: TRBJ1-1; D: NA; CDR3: CASSEVRGNTEAFF; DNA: TGTGCCAGCAGTGAAGTGAGGGGGAACACTGAAGCTTTCTTT
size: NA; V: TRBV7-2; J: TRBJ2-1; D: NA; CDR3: CASSLVLSVGSSYNEQFF; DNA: TGTGCCAGCAGCTTAGTGCTGTCCGTCGGGAGCTCCTACAATGAGCAGTTCTTC
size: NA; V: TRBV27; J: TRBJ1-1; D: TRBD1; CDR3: CASRPGQGNTEAFF; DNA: TGTGCCAGCAGGCCGGGACAGGGGAACACTGAAGCTTTCTTT
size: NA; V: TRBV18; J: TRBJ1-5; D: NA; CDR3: CASSPSGQPQHF; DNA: TGTGCCAGCTCACCATCTGGCCAGCCCCAGCATTTT
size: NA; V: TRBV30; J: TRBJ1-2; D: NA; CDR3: CAWTPNQRYGYTF; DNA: TGTGCCTGGACCCCCAATCAGCGCTATGGCTACACCTTC
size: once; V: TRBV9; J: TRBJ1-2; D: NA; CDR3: CASSVGSHGWGYTF; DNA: TGTGCCAGCAGCGTAGGATCGCACGGGTGGGGCTACACCTTC
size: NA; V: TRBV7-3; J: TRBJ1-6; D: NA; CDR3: CASSLVAGSPLHF; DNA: TGTGCCAGCAGCTTAGTGGCTGGTTCACCCCTCCACTTT